This T cell receptor (beta chain) was identified in a study of blood T cells in healthy people across ages. This CDR3 is built from 15 residues. CDR1 is LNHDA and CDR2 is SQIVND in the germline V gene (reference sequence). V was clipped by 8 bases and J by 5 bases; unmatched bases: 9. A second roughly 6 to 12 cycle PCR used barcoded and J-beta primers. TCRdb reanalysed the 5' RACE reads using MiXCR and keeps one entry per CDR3 protein. The sample holds approximately 1,700,000 distinct CDR3 sequences, about two fifths seen once. This clonotype is a singleton in its sample. This chain joins TRBV19 and TRBJ1-5; TRBD1 aligns across 10 bases. Specimen: blood. The source of this sequence is a human donor in good health. The CDR3 region is CASHRDRGSDQPQHF. CDR3 DNA sequence: TGTGCCAGTCACCGGGACAGGGGATCAGATCAGCCCCAGCATTTT.